The rows below give T cell receptor beta chains drawn from one sample of a study of T and B cells in COVID-19 patients. Using its own MiXCR run on the multiplex PCR reads, TCRdb lists one record per CDR3 protein. The sample has about 8,000 distinct CDR3 sequences, 20% to 30% seen once; the top ten hold roughly 15%. Source material: blood. All receptors come from a human donor with active COVID-19. Each CDR3 is given without its conserved first and last residue. The D gene is left open where the match is weak.

TRBV7-4	TRBJ2-3	TRBD2	ASSQVTSGRTDTQY
TRBV6-2/TRBV6-3	TRBJ2-1	.	ASSPVRAEQF
TRBV6-4	TRBJ1-4	TRBD1	ASSDLPGQGKNDEKLF
TRBV6-2/TRBV6-3	TRBJ1-1	TRBD1	ASSPLTGGNTEAF
TRBV9	TRBJ2-7	TRBD1	ASSVEGTGLYEQY
TRBV6-5	TRBJ2-7	.	ASSMRLGDEQY
TRBV6-4	TRBJ1-6	.	ASSDREDSPLH
TRBV19	TRBJ2-1	TRBD1	ASSETGGSYNEQF
TRBV6-1	TRBJ2-6	TRBD2	ASGLAGAGGANVLT
TRBV6-6	TRBJ1-1	.	ASSGSMNTEAF
TRBV5-6	TRBJ1-6	.	ASSLVVAPNSPLH
TRBV6-4	TRBJ2-3	TRBD2	ASSEGGGTDTQY
TRBV13	TRBJ2-7	.	ASSGRAFSDEQY
TRBV27	TRBJ1-5	.	TSSSGQPQH
TRBV7-2	TRBJ2-3	.	ASSLRAGALSTDTQY
TRBV20-1	TRBJ2-7	TRBD1	SARDRQGVYEQY
TRBV10-3	TRBJ1-6	.	AISDAPGFTNSPLH
TRBV6-2/TRBV6-3	TRBJ2-5	.	ASRILRGQTQY
TRBV7-9	TRBJ2-7	.	ASSLAGPPYEQY
TRBV5-5	TRBJ1-2	.	ASSGPKGGDQNRPYGYT
TRBV6-5	TRBJ2-1	.	ASSLKGGSYNEQF
TRBV6-2/TRBV6-3	TRBJ2-2	.	ASSPEEVGELF
TRBV6-5	TRBJ2-5	.	ASSYGQPYQETQY
TRBV10-3	TRBJ2-7	TRBD2	AISGLAGNSYEQY
TRBV6-5	TRBJ1-1	.	ASTLRRTATEAF
TRBV15	TRBJ2-7	TRBD2	ATSRGTSGRDYEQY
TRBV29-1	TRBJ2-3	TRBD2	SGTGLAGESDTQY
TRBV7-2	TRBJ2-3	TRBD1	ASSLPTGKGTDTQY
TRBV13	TRBJ2-1	.	ASSPGSRGTNEQF
TRBV6-5	TRBJ1-4	.	ASSPTGLGEKLF
TRBV6-5	TRBJ2-2	TRBD1	ASSSGTALISSGELF
TRBV7-2	TRBJ2-1	.	ASSLDGGGNEQF
TRBV5-1	TRBJ2-1	.	ASSSDRGSEQF
TRBV7-6	TRBJ1-2	.	ASSLPGNYGYT
TRBV5-1	TRBJ2-3	TRBD2	ASSGGLAGGLLGTDTQY
TRBV27	TRBJ1-2	TRBD1	ASSRTGNYGYT
TRBV6-2/TRBV6-3	TRBJ1-5	.	ASSYWGGGNQPQH
TRBV10-3	TRBJ2-2	.	AIKSRAGGELF
TRBV7-2	TRBJ2-3	.	ASSWDLTDTQY
TRBV7-2	TRBJ2-5	.	ASSPGLQETQY
TRBV5-4	TRBJ2-7	.	ASSLPRGYEQY
TRBV5-6	TRBJ2-7	.	ASSWEEATLREQY
TRBV6-5	TRBJ2-3	TRBD2	ASSYSAGGADTQY
TRBV20-1	TRBJ1-2	.	SARDSLTGGYGYT
TRBV27	TRBJ2-2	TRBD2	ASSSLAGGPWGGELF
TRBV6-2/TRBV6-3	TRBJ2-7	.	ASSERRQGLYEQY